These T cell receptor beta chains were read from a single sample in a study of shared clonotypes between healthy human individuals. The protocol was immunoSEQ multiplex PCR, while the TCRdb copy is restricted to in-frame clones and leaves out a portion. In the table there are over a million clones, around 97% of which are singletons. Sequencing was done on a sample of naive CD4+ T cells sorted from blood. These receptors came from a man aged 25 to 40 in good health. Each CDR3 is given with its conserved first and last residue. A D gene is named only where the DNA matches it firmly. Size is stated for part of the rows, as once, few or many counts, or as a class when the clone is expanded.

TRBJ2-7 TRBV2 . TRBD1 TGTGCCAGCAAATCCGACAGGGCCTCCTACGAGCAGTACTTC CASKSDRASYEQYF
TRBJ2-7 TRBV5-1 . TRBD1 TGCGCCAGCAGCCCGTCGCGACAGGGGGCAGAGCAGTACTTC CASSPSRQGAEQYF
TRBJ2-1 TRBV5-4 . . TGTGCCAGCAGCTTGTTACGGAGTTCCTACAATGAGCAGTTCTTC CASSLLRSSYNEQFF
TRBJ2-7 TRBV9 . . TGTGCCAGCAGCCGAACAGTGGTCCACGAGCAGTACTTC CASSRTVVHEQYF
TRBJ1-5 TRBV15 once . TGTGCCACCAGCAGAGCTGGGCGCCGCAATCAGCCCCAGCATTTT CATSRAGRRNQPQHF
TRBJ2-3 TRBV4-3 . TRBD2 TGCGCCAGCAGCCAAGAGGGACTAGCGACAGATACGCAGTATTTT CASSQEGLATDTQYF
TRBJ1-5 TRBV5-4 . . TGTGCCAGCAGCTTGACACCGAGCAATCAGCCCCAGCATTTT CASSLTPSNQPQHF
TRBJ2-3 TRBV7-9 once . TGTGCCAGCAGACCCCGAAAGCGGGCCGGGTATTTT CASRPRKRAGYF
TRBJ1-1 TRBV28 . TRBD1 TGTGCCAGCAGGCCACAGGGGGACTTTGAAGCTTTCTTT CASRPQGDFEAFF
TRBJ2-3 TRBV5-1 . . TGCGCCAGCGAACCGGGACCGACATTGGATACGCAGTATTTT CASEPGPTLDTQYF
TRBJ2-7 TRBV9 . TRBD2 TGTGCCAGCAGCGTAGCTAGCCTAGCGGGAGCCCACGAGCAGTACTTC CASSVASLAGAHEQYF
TRBJ1-3 TRBV18 . . TGTGCCAGCTCACCAATGACCGAAGCTGGAAACACCATATATTTT CASSPMTEAGNTIYF
TRBJ2-1 TRBV29-1 . . TGCAGCGCCGAACGCCGGGACGGCTACAATGAGCAGTTCTTC CSAERRDGYNEQFF
TRBJ2-7 TRBV6-5 . TRBD1 TGTGCCAGCAGTTCTAAGGGACAGTACGAGCAGTACTTC CASSSKGQYEQYF
TRBJ2-7 TRBV18 . TRBD2 TGTGCCAGCTCACACACTAGCGGGAGTCTTCGGAGCTCCTACGAGCAGTACTTC CASSHTSGSLRSSYEQYF
TRBJ2-7 TRBV4-1 . TRBD2 TGCGCCAGCAGCCGTCGACTAGCGGGAGTTGTGGAGCAGTACTTC CASSRRLAGVVEQYF
TRBJ1-2 TRBV18 . . TGTGCCAGCTCACCAATCGCAGGGAAGTTTGACTATGGCTACACCTTC CASSPIAGKFDYGYTF
TRBJ1-5 TRBV19 . . TGTGCCAGCCTTAAACGGGCACAGGAAGGCAATCAGCCCCAGCATTTT CASLKRAQEGNQPQHF
TRBJ2-7 TRBV25-1 once . TGTGCCAGCAGTGGCAGACGAGGACACGAGCAGTACTTC CASSGRRGHEQYF
TRBJ1-2 TRBV19 once . TGTGCCAGTAATGCGAACAGTTACAACTATGGCTACACCTTC CASNANSYNYGYTF
TRBJ2-5 TRBV5-6 . TRBD2 TGTGCCAGCAGCTTGTTTAGCGGGATGGGTTTGGAGACCCAGTACTTC CASSLFSGMGLETQYF
TRBJ2-1 TRBV30 . TRBD1 TGTGCCTGGAGTGCCGGGACAGGGGTGTTTGGGAGCTCCTACAATGAGCAGTTCTTC CAWSAGTGVFGSSYNEQFF
TRBJ2-3 TRBV7-2 . TRBD2 TGTGCCAGCAGCCGACTAGCGGGGTCGTCAGATACGCAGTATTTT CASSRLAGSSDTQYF
TRBJ2-7 TRBV7-3 . TRBD1 TGTGCCAGCAGCTTAAAAGGGGGCACGATCTACGAGCAGTACTTC CASSLKGGTIYEQYF
TRBJ1-1 TRBV5-1 . . TGCGCCAGCAAGGGGGGTCCTCTGAACACTGAAGCTTTCTTT CASKGGPLNTEAFF
TRBJ2-2 TRBV7-6 . . TGTGCCAGCAGCTACCGCGGAGGGCTGAACACCGGGGAGCTGTTTTTT CASSYRGGLNTGELFF
TRBJ2-5 TRBV5-1 . TRBD1 TGCGCCAGCAGCTTTACAGGGGACGTGGAGACCCAGTACTTC CASSFTGDVETQYF
TRBJ2-5 TRBV13 . TRBD1 TGTGCCAGCAGCTTATCAGGACAGGGCTTGGAGACCCAGTACTTC CASSLSGQGLETQYF
TRBJ2-1 TRBV9 . . TGTGCCAGCAGCTTCGGGACGACCGGGGACAATGAGCAGTTCTTC CASSFGTTGDNEQFF
TRBJ2-7 TRBV27 . TRBD1 TGTGCCAGCAGTCTTCAGGGACAGGGAACCTACGAGCAGTACTTC CASSLQGQGTYEQYF
TRBJ1-4 TRBV15 . . TGTGCCACCAGCAGCTTCCGGATGAATGAAAAACTGTTTTTT CATSSFRMNEKLFF
TRBJ2-7 TRBV2 . . TGTGCCAGCAGTTATAACTCCTACGAGCAGTACTTC CASSYNSYEQYF
TRBJ1-2 TRBV5-1 . . TGCGCCAGCAGCCAGTCCGACACAGGGACCTATGGCTACACCTTC CASSQSDTGTYGYTF
TRBJ2-2 TRBV5-4 . . TGTGCCAGCAGCTTGTCGGTGGGAGTGGGCACCGGGGAGCTGTTTTTT CASSLSVGVGTGELFF
TRBJ2-1 TRBV14 . . TGTGCCAGCAGCCCGCAGGGTTTTGAGCAGTTCTTC CASSPQGFEQFF
TRBJ2-1 TRBV21-1 . . TGTGCCAGCAGGATGACAGGGTTAATCGCGTTCTTC CASRMTGLIAFF
TRBJ1-5 TRBV18 . . TGTGCCAGCTCACCTACCGGGGACAAAGGTCAGCCCCAGCATTTT CASSPTGDKGQPQHF
TRBJ2-2 TRBV7-9 . . TGTGCCAGGAATGCGGGATCCAACACCGGGGAGCTGTTTTTT CARNAGSNTGELFF
TRBJ2-7 TRBV18 . TRBD1 TGTGCCAGCTCACGCCGGGACAGAGAGTACGAGCAGTACTTC CASSRRDREYEQYF
TRBJ1-1 TRBV7-3 . TRBD1 TGTGCCAGCAGCCCCCGGACAGGGGTGACTGAAGCTTTCTTT CASSPRTGVTEAFF
TRBJ1-5 TRBV6-1 . . TGTGCCAGCAGTGAACTCGGTCTCGGGGAGCCCCAGCATTTT CASSELGLGEPQHF
TRBJ1-1 TRBV18 . . TGTGCCAGCTCACCGGATTTGAGCTCTAGGACTGAAGCTTTCTTT CASSPDLSSRTEAFF
TRBJ2-1 TRBV18 . TRBD1 TGTGCCAGCTCACAGGAAAGTCTGGACAGGGGGCAGTTCTTC CASSQESLDRGQFF
TRBJ1-2 TRBV9 . TRBD1 TGTGCCAGCAGCGTACTTACAGGGGGCTATGGCTACACCTTC CASSVLTGGYGYTF
TRBJ1-1 TRBV11-2 . . TGTGCCAGCAGCCTCGCACCGACAGCGAACACTGAAGCTTTCTTT CASSLAPTANTEAFF
TRBJ2-1 TRBV25-1 . TRBD1 TGTGCCAGCATTCTTTCGGGACAGTACAATGAGCAGTTCTTC CASILSGQYNEQFF